The clone carrying this TCR beta chain was counted only a few times. What it binds is not known. Each CDR3 protein gets one entry after TCRdb re-called the 5' RACE reads with MiXCR. Of around 140,000 distinct CDR3 sequences listed, approximately 10% are singletons. This entry belongs to a study of CD8 T cells in ankylosing spondylitis. Findings and limits, study-wide: Matched synovial fluid from ankylosing spondylitis patients was reported to be enriched for disease-linked clones.

Germline V lookup: CDR1 SEHNR, CDR2 FQNEAQ (reference sequence). V lost 1 base, J lost 10 bases, and 13 bases lay in between. This CDR3 region has 14 residues. This receptor was obtained from a female donor with ankylosing spondylitis or in good health (not recorded which). Sequencing input: blood, either unsorted or a sorted T cell fraction (not recorded which). The V gene is TRBV7-9, the J gene TRBJ1-4, with D perhaps TRBD1 (5 bases). The DNA for the CDR3 is TGTGCCAGCAGCTTAGGACAGACGCCAGTAAAACTGTTTTTT. It is translated as CASSLGQTPVKLFF.